The clone carrying this TCR beta chain was seen only a few times. MiXCR, run by TCRdb on the reads, gives a single entry per CDR3 protein. The repertoire holds 200,000 to 250,000 distinct CDR3 sequences, with roughly 22% as singletons. The data originate from a study of T cell repertoires in cytomegalovirus infection. The V gene lost 3 bases and the J gene lost 5 bases, with 11 bases spanning the gap. The CDR3 spans 14 residues. Looked up from germline, CDR1 is LNHNV and CDR2 is YYDKDF (reference sequence). The rearrangement links TRBV15 to TRBJ1-5; no clear D gene. Specimen: CD8+ T cells from PBMCs. The receptor was derived from a human donor in good health (CMV status not recorded). Some clones in this sample may be carry-over from other donors' samples. The CDR3 here is CATSRSDVDQPQHF. The CDR3 DNA is TGTGCCACCAGCAGGTCGGACGTAGATCAGCCCCAGCATTTT.